Listed here is a single T cell receptor (beta chain). Antigen specificity is unknown. The sample originates from a study of shared clonotypes between healthy human individuals. Findings and limits, study-wide: Several donors shared approximately 5% of their naive CD4 clonotypes. Rarefaction showed sorted-subset sequencing was incomplete despite large depth.

The CDR3 sequence is 17 residues long. V was cut by 2 bases and J by 4 bases, with 21 bases left in between. CDR1 MNHEY and CDR2 SMNVEV come from the germline V gene (reference sequence). The assay was carried out at the deep level. DNA at 150 to 250 ng, tens of thousands of T cell genomes, went into sorted-subset replicate PCRs. Libraries were prepared by immunoSEQ multiplex PCR; TCRdb keeps only in-frame clonotypes and omits some of them. This table holds about 2.1 million clones, just under 95% found once. Naive CD8 cells, CD45RO-negative and positively selected for CCR7, excluded terminally differentiated effector memory CD45RA+ cells.

Sequencing input: naive CD8+ T cells from PBMCs. The sequence came from a man in his late teens or twenties in good health. Some clones in this sample may be carry-over from other donors' samples. The chain carries TRBV27 and TRBJ2-7; possible D gene TRBD2, 6 bases. CDR3 DNA: TGTGCCAGCAGTTTAGACGGAGCTCCCCGGACTATGTACGAGCAGTACTTC. This translates into CASSLDGAPRTMYEQYF.